This T cell receptor beta chain was identified in a study of T-cell memory formation after mild COVID-19. Study-wide results and caveats: Pre-infection memory carried some responding clones, suggesting that cross-reactive memory joined.

Each CDR3 protein is one row after TCRdb ran MiXCR on the 5' RACE reads. The sample shows about 340,000 distinct CDR3 sequences, around a fifth of them seen only once. This clonotype was recorded a few times. Its antigen is unidentified. Per germline, CDR1 SGHVS and CDR2 FNYEAQ. The CDR3 loop spans 15 amino acids. V was trimmed by 5 bases and J by 8 bases, leaving 19 bases between them. The receptor comes from an adult woman who had mild COVID-19 (a few samples of this study predate the infection). Cell type and time point are not known. V gene TRBV7-6 combines with J gene TRBJ2-1; unclear D gene. The specimen sequenced was PBMCs or a T cell subset sorted from them (not recorded which). CDR3 loop: CASSPEVSRNHEQFF. For the CDR3, the DNA is TGTGCCAGCAGCCCAGAGGTCTCGCGGAACCATGAGCAGTTCTTC.